Below, 2 T cell receptor beta chains from the same sample are listed, as sequenced in a study of shared clonotypes between healthy human individuals. The repertoire was sequenced with immunoSEQ multiplex PCR; TCRdb's copy has only in-frame clones and lacks some. The table lists over 2 million clones, about nine tenths of them singletons, with 0.37% in the top ten. The material sequenced was naive CD4+ T cells from PBMCs. Described subset: CD45RA+ positively selected. The receptors come from a man between 18 and 29 years old in good health. Some clones in this sample may be carry-over from other donors' samples.

V usage is TRBV28 and J usage is TRBJ1-2; possible D gene TRBD1, 6 bases. V was clipped by 6 bases and J by 7 bases, with 24 bases between them. The CDR3 is 16 residues long. Germline loops: CDR1 MDHEN, CDR2 SYDVKM. The CDR3 DNA reads as TGTGCCAGCAGAACCCGGGTGAAGCAGGGGTTGGGTGGCTACACCTTC. Its protein is CASRTRVKQGLGGYTF.

V and J are TRBV21-1 and TRBJ1-5. TRBV21-1 is recorded as a pseudogene. The CDR3 loop spans 16 amino acids. The CDR3 DNA reads as TGTGCCAGCAGCAACCCGGCGGCGGGTCCCTATCAGCCCCAGCATTTT. Translating gives CASSNPAAGPYQPQHF.